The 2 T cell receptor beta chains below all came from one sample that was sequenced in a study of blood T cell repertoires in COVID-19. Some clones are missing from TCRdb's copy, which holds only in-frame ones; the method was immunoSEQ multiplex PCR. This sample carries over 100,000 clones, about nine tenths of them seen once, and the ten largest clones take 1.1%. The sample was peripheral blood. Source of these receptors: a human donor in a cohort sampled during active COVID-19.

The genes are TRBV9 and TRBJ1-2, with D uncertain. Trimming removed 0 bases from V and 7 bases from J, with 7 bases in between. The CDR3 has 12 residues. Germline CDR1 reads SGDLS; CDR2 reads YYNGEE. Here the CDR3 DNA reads TGTGCCAGCAGCGTAGGCGAGGGTGGCTACACCTTC. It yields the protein CASSVGEGGYTF.

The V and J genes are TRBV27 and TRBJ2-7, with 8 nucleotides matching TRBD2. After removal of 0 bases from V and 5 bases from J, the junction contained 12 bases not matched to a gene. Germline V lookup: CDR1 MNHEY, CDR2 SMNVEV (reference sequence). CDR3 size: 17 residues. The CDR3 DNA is TGTGCCAGCAGTTTATCGATTGGAGGAGCGGGAGAAAACGAGCAGTACTTC. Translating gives CASSLSIGGAGENEQYF.